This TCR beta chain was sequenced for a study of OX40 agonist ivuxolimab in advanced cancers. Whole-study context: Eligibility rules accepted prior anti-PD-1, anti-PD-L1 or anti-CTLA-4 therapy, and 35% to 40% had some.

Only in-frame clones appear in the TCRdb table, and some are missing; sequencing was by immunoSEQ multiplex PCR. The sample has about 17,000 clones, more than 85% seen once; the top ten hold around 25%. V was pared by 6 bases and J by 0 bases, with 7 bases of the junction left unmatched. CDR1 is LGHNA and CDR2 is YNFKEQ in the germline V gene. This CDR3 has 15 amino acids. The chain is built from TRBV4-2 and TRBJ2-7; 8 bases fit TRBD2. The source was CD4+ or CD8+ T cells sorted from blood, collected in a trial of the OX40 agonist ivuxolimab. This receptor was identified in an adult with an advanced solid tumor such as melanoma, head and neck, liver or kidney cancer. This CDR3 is CASSQIAGSSYEQYF. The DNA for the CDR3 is TGTGCCAGCAGTCAGATAGCGGGGTCCTCCTACGAGCAGTACTTC.